Each of the 32 T cell receptor beta chains below was sequenced from the same sample in a study of T-cell memory formation after mild COVID-19. MiXCR, run by TCRdb on the 5' RACE reads, gives a single entry per CDR3 protein. Of 450,000 to 650,000 distinct CDR3 sequences in the sample, around 17% were seen once. Sequencing was carried out using PBMCs or a T cell subset sorted from them (not recorded which). These receptors were taken from an adult woman who had mild COVID-19 (a few samples of this study predate the infection). Cell type and time point are not known.

The V gene is TRBV4-3, the J gene TRBJ2-1, with D maybe TRBD2 (5 bases). The V gene lost 7 bases and the J gene lost 4 bases, with 17 bases spanning the gap. The CDR3 runs 15 residues. Germline V gene lookup returns CDR1 LGHNA and CDR2 YSLEER. The CDR3 here is CASKRGVGDYNEQFF. The CDR3 DNA reads as TGCGCCAGCAAAAGAGGAGTGGGAGATTACAATGAGCAGTTCTTC.

This clonotype appeared a single time. V gene TRBV7-3 combines with J gene TRBJ2-2, with D possibly being TRBD1 (7 bases). In germline, CDR1 is SGHTA, CDR2 FQGTGA. The CDR3 runs 16 residues. V dropped 2 bases and J dropped 5 bases, with 15 bases sitting between them. For the CDR3, the DNA is TGTGCCAGCAGCTTAGGAGGGGGCTCGGCGACCGGGGAGCTGTTTTTT. It codes for CASSLGGGSATGELFF.

The V and J genes are TRBV12-3 or TRBV12-4 and TRBJ2-1; D could derive from TRBD1 or TRBD2 (5 bases each). The CDR3 consists of 13 residues. Deletions cut 6 bases from V and 10 bases from J, with 16 bases between. The CDR3 region has the DNA TGTGCCAGCAGATCCGGGACCGCTGCCGAGCAGTTCTTC. Protein: CASRSGTAAEQFF.

The sample holds a few counts of this clonotype. The genes are TRBV3-1 and TRBJ1-1, with a weak D call TRBD1 (6 bases). V was clipped by 4 bases and J by 0 bases, with 18 bases between them. This CDR3 is 17 amino acids long. Looked up from germline, CDR1 is LGHDT and CDR2 is YNNKEL (reference sequence). The chain's CDR3 is CASSRRREGVMNTEAFF. The DNA for the CDR3 is TGTGCCAGCAGCCGCCGACGGGAGGGGGTTATGAACACTGAAGCTTTCTTT.

A few counts support this clonotype. The genes are TRBV19 and TRBJ2-7; weak D call: TRBD2 (5 bases). The ends were cut back, 1 base at V and 3 bases at J, with 7 bases in the middle. This CDR3 comprises 13 residues. Germline V gene lookup returns CDR1 LNHDA and CDR2 SQIVND (reference sequence). The CDR3 here is CASSIAGIYEQYF. In nucleotides, the CDR3 is TGTGCCAGTAGTATAGCCGGGATCTACGAGCAGTACTTC.

The genes are TRBV27 and TRBJ2-5; tentative D call: TRBD1 (5 bases). The germline gives CDR1 MNHEY, CDR2 SMNVEV (reference sequence). The CDR3 loop spans 14 amino acids. V was shortened by 5 bases and J by 4 bases, with 14 bases between the two germline ends. In DNA, the CDR3 is TGTGCCAGCAGTCCTCAGGGTCGTGGAGAGACCCAGTACTTC. This sequence encodes CASSPQGRGETQYF.

This clonotype has more than one count but fewer than ten. The rearrangement links TRBV4-1 to TRBJ2-1; D not certain. The CDR3 runs 16 residues. CDR1 is MGHRA, CDR2 YSYEKL, per germline. V was clipped by 0 bases and J by 7 bases, with 16 bases between them. The CDR3 loop reads CASSQDRSFRTNEQFF. Here the CDR3 DNA reads TGCGCCAGCAGCCAAGATCGGTCTTTCCGAACAAATGAGCAGTTCTTC.

The table lists this clonotype with many counts. The chain uses TRBV12-3 or TRBV12-4 and TRBJ2-1; weak D call: TRBD2 (6 bases). The length of the CDR3 is 12 residues. Trimming took 6 bases from V and 12 from J, leaving 15 bases between them. The CDR3: CASSKKGLTQFF. For the CDR3, the DNA is TGTGCCAGCAGCAAAAAGGGACTGACGCAGTTCTTC.

This clonotype was found many times. V and J are TRBV7-2 and TRBJ2-3, with TRBD2 as a possible D gene (6 bases). V was cut by 0 bases and J by 6 bases, with 13 bases left in between. CDR3 length: 15 amino acids. CDR1 and CDR2 from the germline V gene are SGHTA and FQGNSA. The CDR3 nucleotides read TGTGCCAGCAGCTTAGCCGCGGGAATTGGGGATACGCAGTATTTT. This gives the protein CASSLAAGIGDTQYF.

In its sample, this clonotype was seen a few times. The V and J genes are TRBV15 and TRBJ2-3; either TRBD1 or TRBD2 may supply D (6 bases each). CDR1 and CDR2 (germline): LNHNV, YYDKDF (reference sequence). This CDR3 is built from 15 residues. V shed 1 base and J shed 3 bases, with 11 bases lying between them. CDR3 DNA sequence: TGTGCCACCAGCAGAGGGGGGGCCGGGACAGATACGCAGTATTTT. This translates into CATSRGGAGTDTQYF.

The CDR3 DNA sequence: TGTGCCAGCAGAACTAGCCCCCAGGCCGGGGAGCTGTTTTTT. Translation gives CASRTSPQAGELFF. The chain couples TRBV7-2 to TRBJ2-2; D might be TRBD2 (6 bases). Per germline, CDR1 SGHTA and CDR2 FQGNSA. Trimming left V 6 bases short and J 6 bases short, with 14 bases between. The CDR3 totals 14 residues.

In its sample, this clonotype was seen once. This chain uses TRBV4-2 with TRBJ2-7; 9 bases fit TRBD2. Germline assignment: CDR1 LGHNA and CDR2 YNFKEQ. Trimming cost V 1 base and J 0 bases; bases outside gene matches: 7. This CDR3 is 17 amino acids long. CDR3 nucleotides: TGTGCCAGCAGCCAAGTAGCGGGGGAGTCGTTCTCCTACGAGCAGTACTTC. Its protein product is CASSQVAGESFSYEQYF.

V and J are TRBV12-3 or TRBV12-4 and TRBJ2-5; TRBD1 aligns across 7 bases. This CDR3 has 14 amino acids. The V gene end was trimmed by 4 bases and the J gene end by 5 bases; junction bases not matched to a gene: 7. The CDR3 region has the DNA TGTGCCAGCAGTTGGAGGACAGGAGAGGAGACCCAGTACTTC. Amino acid sequence: CASSWRTGEETQYF.

This clonotype was recorded a few times. This chain joins TRBV9 and TRBJ2-3; 8 nucleotides match TRBD2. The CDR3 runs to 15 residues. The trim removed 0 bases at V and 5 bases at J, leaving 5 bases unmatched. The V gene's germline CDR1 is SGDLS and CDR2 YYNGEE. The CDR3 sequence is CASSVVGGALDTQYF. For the CDR3, the DNA is TGTGCCAGCAGCGTAGTCGGGGGGGCCCTAGATACGCAGTATTTT.

This clonotype showed up just a few times. The J gene is TRBJ2-6, the V gene TRBV4-2; D is perhaps TRBD1 or TRBD2 (6 bases each). The ends were cut back, 3 bases at V and 0 bases at J, with 12 bases in the middle. CDR3 length equals 17 residues. CDR1 and CDR2 (germline): LGHNA, YNFKEQ. The CDR3: CASSQRGARSGANVLTF. The CDR3 DNA reads as TGTGCCAGCAGCCAGAGGGGGGCCCGCTCTGGGGCCAACGTCCTGACTTTC.

This clonotype showed up just a few times. The chain combines TRBV18 with TRBJ1-6; D is undetermined. Germline-derived CDR1 and CDR2 are KGHSH and LQKENI. Trimming left V 3 bases short and J 10 bases short, with 10 bases between. There are 13 residues in the CDR3. CDR3: CASSPSEDSPLHF. Written as DNA, the CDR3 is TGTGCCAGCTCACCTTCAGAGGACTCACCCCTCCACTTT.

Written as DNA, the CDR3 is TGCGCCAGCAGCTTGTCTTCGGGCCTGGACTATTCACCCCTCCACTTT. Translation gives CASSLSSGLDYSPLHF. This chain connects TRBV5-1 to TRBJ1-6; no definite D call. The CDR3 runs to 16 residues. The germline gives CDR1 SGHRS, CDR2 YFSETQ. V shed 1 base and J shed 8 bases, with 16 bases lying between them.

The sample holds a few counts of this clonotype. The J gene is TRBJ2-7, the V gene TRBV7-9; D gene uncertain. The germline CDR1 and CDR2 sequences are SEHNR and FQNEAQ (reference sequence). Trimming removed 0 bases from V and 1 base from J, with 7 bases in between. This CDR3 is 14 amino acids long. This CDR3 reads CASSLAPGSYEQYF. The CDR3, as DNA: TGTGCCAGCAGCTTAGCTCCGGGTTCCTACGAGCAGTACTTC.

This clonotype was found once. V usage is TRBV30 and J usage is TRBJ1-5; 10 bases fit TRBD1. CDR1 GTSNPN and CDR2 SVGIG come from the germline V gene (reference sequence). The CDR3 runs to 15 residues. With 1 base clipped from V and 7 bases from J, the junction kept 7 bases outside the gene matches. The chain's CDR3 is CAWSAPGQGFQPQHF. The DNA for the CDR3 is TGTGCCTGGAGTGCACCGGGACAGGGGTTCCAGCCCCAGCATTTT.

This clonotype was counted only a few times. The chain links TRBV9 to TRBJ2-5, with 12 bases aligning to TRBD2. V lost 4 bases to trimming and J lost 4 bases; unmatched junction nucleotides: 5. The CDR3 is 15 residues long. Germline V CDR1 and CDR2: SGDLS, YYNGEE. This CDR3 reads CASSTGTSGPETQYF. Written as DNA, the CDR3 is TGTGCCAGCAGCACGGGGACTAGCGGGCCAGAGACCCAGTACTTC.

This clonotype was seen a few times. The rearrangement links TRBV29-1 to TRBJ1-1; 11 nucleotides line up with TRBD1. With 7 bases clipped from V and 4 bases from J, the junction kept 8 bases outside the gene matches. The germline gives CDR1 SQVTM, CDR2 ANQGSEA. The CDR3 loop spans 14 amino acids. CDR3 coding DNA: TGCAGCGCCGCTTATGGGACAGGGGGCACTGAAGCTTTCTTT. Translating gives CSAAYGTGGTEAFF.

This clonotype was seen only a few times. The V and J genes are TRBV6-5 and TRBJ2-3, with D possibly TRBD2 on 6 matching bases. The ends were cut back, 2 bases at V and 8 bases at J, with 20 bases in the middle. Per germline, CDR1 MNHEY and CDR2 SVGAGI. This CDR3 contains 16 residues. The CDR3 protein is CASSYGGTFLGGTQYF. The DNA of the CDR3 is TGTGCCAGCAGTTACGGTGGGACTTTCCTTGGGGGTACGCAGTATTTT.

As to this clonotype: One junction end disagrees with the germline gene, perhaps due to a read error. V is TRBV7-7 and J is TRBJ2-5; 9 nucleotides match TRBD2. CDR1 and CDR2 from the germline V gene are SSHAT and FNYEAQ (reference sequence). There are 16 residues in the CDR3. The CDR3 sequence: CASSKGGSGGQETQYF. The DNA of the CDR3 is TGTGCTAGCAGCAAGGGGGGTAGCGGGGGCCAAGAGACCCAGTACTTC.

This chain joins TRBV6-5 and TRBJ2-7; D is tentatively TRBD1 or TRBD2 (5 bases each). Trimming removed 7 bases at V and 7 bases at J, with 20 bases between. Germline assignment: CDR1 MNHEY and CDR2 SVGAGI. CDR3 size: 14 residues. For the CDR3, the DNA is TGTGCCAGCATACCCCGGCATCTAGCAGGGGAGCAGTACTTC. Protein sequence: CASIPRHLAGEQYF.

This chain connects TRBV4-1 to TRBJ2-1, with 11 bases lining up with TRBD2. Germline values: CDR1 MGHRA, CDR2 YSYEKL. V shed 1 base and J 7 bases; nucleotides not matched to a gene: 6. This CDR3 has 16 residues. For the CDR3, the DNA is TGCGCCAGCAGCCAAGTCCCACTAGCGGGAGAAAATGAGCAGTTCTTC. It specifies CASSQVPLAGENEQFF.

This clonotype was counted between two and nine times. The chain joins TRBV20-1 to TRBJ2-1; 9 nucleotides match TRBD2. Germline trimming cut 6 bases from V and 5 bases from J; bases unmatched to any gene: 14. The CDR3 runs to 16 residues. The V gene's germline CDR1 is DFQATT and CDR2 SNEGSKA (reference sequence). The CDR3 here is CSAQLRGGPLHNEQFF. In DNA, the CDR3 is TGCAGTGCCCAACTGCGGGGGGGCCCCCTTCACAATGAGCAGTTCTTC.

The chain couples TRBV6-4 to TRBJ2-3; 8 bases align to TRBD2. This CDR3 is built from 18 residues. V trimming: 9 bases; J trimming: 3 bases; junction bases outside the gene matches: 20. Germline V gene data show CDR1 as MRHNA and CDR2 as SNTAGT. The CDR3 here is CARERAGTGTRRTDTQYF. In nucleotides, the CDR3 is TGTGCCAGGGAGAGAGCTGGAACCGGGACTAGAAGGACAGATACGCAGTATTTT.

This clonotype was detected ten times or more. The chain carries TRBV5-5 and TRBJ2-5, with D hard to call. With 5 bases removed from V and 5 bases from J, the gap between germline ends came to 13 bases. Germline loops: CDR1 SGHKS, CDR2 YYEKEE (reference sequence). This CDR3 is 13 amino acids long. The DNA for the CDR3 is TGTGCCAGCAGAGTTATCCGAGAGGAGACCCAGTACTTC. It yields the protein CASRVIREETQYF.

This clonotype was counted between two and nine times. The chain couples TRBV12-3 or TRBV12-4 to TRBJ2-1; 8 nucleotides agree with TRBD1. CDR3 size: 12 residues. J was trimmed by 15 bases and V by 1 base; bases with no gene match: 5. The CDR3 is CASSLGTGHRFF. In DNA, the CDR3 is TGTGCCAGCAGTTTAGGGACAGGGCATCGGTTCTTC.

This clonotype was counted only a few times. The chain combines TRBV7-9 with TRBJ2-5; 8 bases fit TRBD2. CDR1 is SEHNR, CDR2 FQNEAQ, per germline (reference sequence). With V trimmed by 11 bases and J by 1 base, 12 bases remained unmatched. CDR3 length equals 15 residues. DNA for the CDR3: TGTGCCGTAAGCTTTGCCGGGACTAGCCAAGAGACCCAGTACTTC. Its protein is CAVSFAGTSQETQYF.

The rearrangement links TRBV24-1 to TRBJ1-6, with 7 positions matching TRBD1. CDR3 length equals 17 residues. V lost 4 bases to trimming and J lost 3 bases; unmatched junction nucleotides: 8. CDR1 and CDR2 (germline): KGHDR, SFDVKD. The CDR3 nucleotides are TGTGCCACCAGTGACCTGGACAGGAACGACTATAATTCACCCCTCCACTTT. Translating it yields CATSDLDRNDYNSPLHF.

This clonotype showed up just a few times. DNA of the CDR3: TGTGCCAGCAGCTTGGGGATACTAGCGGGGGGGCCAGATACGCAGTATTTT. This sequence encodes CASSLGILAGGPDTQYF. J is TRBJ2-3 and V is TRBV11-2, with TRBD2 identical over 13 bases. Per germline, CDR1 SGHAT and CDR2 FQNNGV. The CDR3 sequence is 17 residues long. Germline trimming cut 3 bases from V and 4 bases from J; bases unmatched to any gene: 7.